The T cell receptor (beta chain) under discussion was sequenced for a study of T-cell reconstitution after alpha-beta-depleted transplantation in children. V lost 4 bases, J lost 0 bases, and 19 bases lay in between. Germline CDR1 LGHNA, CDR2 YNFKEQ. CDR3 length: 19 residues. This clonotype was observed once. A TCRbeta library incorporating unique molecular identifiers was prepared. MiXCR was run by TCRdb on the PCR reads, yielding one entry per CDR3 protein. The data show hundreds of thousands of distinct CDR3 sequences, 15% to 20% seen once. Source: PBMCs from the stem cell graft donor, taken from the stem cell graft. The clonotype was recovered from a human donor who donated a stem cell graft to a child with acute myeloid leukemia. The rearrangement joins TRBV4-2 to TRBJ2-6; D ambiguous. The CDR3 bases are TGTGCCAGCAGCCCTGGGCGCCGGTACACGTACTCTGGGGCCAACGTCCTGACTTTC. Translation gives CASSPGRRYTYSGANVLTF.